This note documents a single T cell receptor (beta chain) sequence. The antigen remains unidentified. This specimen belongs to a study of cytomegalovirus exposure and HLA in healthy donors. Study-wide findings and caveats: Analyzed later, association rates of TCRs varied across HLA loci, with DRB1 most and HLA-C fewest. Looking again later, the authors saw that most CMV-associated TCR beta chains seemed HLA-restricted.

Primers for the PCR totalled 60 Vbeta and 13 Jbeta. Sequencing used immunoSEQ multiplex PCR; TCRdb keeps in-frame clones, though not all of them. The sample consists of roughly 200,000 clones, around 75% of them appearing once. V lost 5 bases and J lost 8, with 18 bases in between. This CDR3 has 14 amino acids. From germline, CDR1 is MNHNS and CDR2 SASEGT. The sequence derives from a female donor in good health and CMV-seronegative. The V gene is TRBV6-1, the J gene TRBJ1-2; no clear D. The specimen sequenced was PBMCs. The CDR3 here is CASSLERHHRGYTF. Here the CDR3 DNA reads TGTGCCAGCAGTCTCGAAAGACATCACCGGGGCTACACCTTC.